A selection of T cell receptor beta chains follows, all from one sample in a study of T cell repertoires in aging, cancer and after chemotherapy. Using its own MiXCR run on the multiplex PCR reads, TCRdb lists one record per CDR3 protein. The table records around 2,000 distinct CDR3 sequences, roughly 50% of them present only once. The sample taken for sequencing was blood. The receptors shown here come from a human donor with a blood cancer. Each CDR3 is given with its conserved first and last residue.

v_call cdr3_aa
TRBV30 CAWSVGMSGVTDTQYF
TRBV7-3 CARSFSGCTDTQYF
TRBV20-1 CSASRGLAGSYNEQFF
TRBV20-1 CSARGGFSNEQFF
TRBV6-1 CASSRGQNNYGYTF
TRBV29-1 CSTSPGQLGTDTQYF
TRBV19 CASSGGTVLNYGYTF
TRBV7-2 CASSLAMMGRGGTQYF
TRBV5-6 CASSLMGQNTGELFF
TRBV30 CAWNPVGQEPSAGQYF
TRBV29-1 CSVTYGYTF
TRBV30 CAWSRDSLLEQFF
TRBV7-2 CASSQGLAKVETQYF
TRBV7-2 CASSLVRALSYEQYF
TRBV29-1 CSVDEAGGNTIYF
TRBV20-1 CSARADPRGQDTQYF
TRBV6-5 CASSPPSSAAFF
TRBV30 CAWSVLQDGYTF
TRBV6-1 CASSYSVVAGEGEQYF
TRBV29-1 CSVGRGAVSDTQYF
TRBV6-5 CASRGTSGVYSPLHF
TRBV6-1 CASSGDTTISLHF
TRBV30 CAWSGTYIGYTF
TRBV6-6 CAITAGPTYEQYF
TRBV12-3/TRBV12-4 CASSPRQGRINEQFF
TRBV20-1 CSARDSSAGGSYEQYF
TRBV5-6 CASSWGAGGDTQYF
TRBV5-6 CASSLAGLSTDTQYF
TRBV6-5 CAVAPGLAGVDTQYF
TRBV15 CATSLSTYNEQFF
TRBV12-3/TRBV12-4 CASSWAGGNSPLHF
TRBV19 CASSITIHGNQPQHF
TRBV30 CAWSPITDEQYF
TRBV5-6 CASRQGHGYTF
TRBV11-3 CASSVSGGGTDTQYF
TRBV29-1 CSVVGWQGVDYGYTF
TRBV6-2/TRBV6-3 CASSSRSREGDNEQFF
TRBV12-3/TRBV12-4 CASSLGGTTLRYEQYF
TRBV12-3/TRBV12-4 CASRSGRGQDEQYF
TRBV15 CATSRTNDRGPFSAFTYEQYF
TRBV11-3 CASSLPPGQDYGYTF
TRBV30 CAWSLSTGDYGYTF
TRBV11-3 CASSSYRDGTDTQYF